This T cell receptor beta chain was recorded in a study of HIV-infected patients and healthy controls. Study observations and caveats: CMV-associated CDR3s mostly grew nonsignificantly during therapy, while HIV-associated CDR3s declined significantly. In healthy controls, MAIT alpha CDR3s were common; in HIV+ repertoires, severely depleted.

Germline assignment: CDR1 SNHLY and CDR2 FYNNEI. CDR3 length: 14 residues. V lost 5 bases and J 0 bases, leaving 10 bases between the germline ends. Reverse transcription used around 500 ng RNA and constant-region primers for alpha and beta. Separate chain-specific third strand synthesis with multiplexing indices produced the alpha and beta libraries. A 12-nucleotide barcode per molecule came from two concatenated random hexamers added pre-amplification. MiXCR, applied by TCRdb to the 5' RACE reads, yields one record per CDR3 protein. The sample has around 13,000 distinct CDR3 sequences, 9.9% seen once. By its share, this clonotype is medium-sized. What it recognizes is unknown. No cell fractionation was done, so the repertoire covers all unsorted peripheral blood T cells.

The receptor was derived from an adult in good health. The sample consisted of blood. The chain couples TRBV2 to TRBJ1-1; no firm D call. This chain's CDR3 is CASSLQRMNTEAFF. In DNA form, the CDR3 reads TGTGCCAGCAGTCTACAACGCATGAACACTGAAGCTTTCTTT.